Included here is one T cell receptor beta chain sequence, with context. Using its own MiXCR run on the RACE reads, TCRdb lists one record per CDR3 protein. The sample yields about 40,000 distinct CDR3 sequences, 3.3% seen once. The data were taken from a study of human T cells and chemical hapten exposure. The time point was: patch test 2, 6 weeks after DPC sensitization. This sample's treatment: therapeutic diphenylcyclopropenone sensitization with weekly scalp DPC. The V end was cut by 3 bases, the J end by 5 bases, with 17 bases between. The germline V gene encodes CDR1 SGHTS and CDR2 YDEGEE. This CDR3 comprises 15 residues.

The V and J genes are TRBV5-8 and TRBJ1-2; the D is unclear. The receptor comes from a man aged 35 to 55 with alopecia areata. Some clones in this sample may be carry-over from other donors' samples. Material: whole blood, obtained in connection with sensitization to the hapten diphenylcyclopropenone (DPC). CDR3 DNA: TGTGCCAGCAGCTGGAGGGCCGTCATAGTATATGGCTACACCTTC. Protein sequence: CASSWRAVIVYGYTF.